Below are 3 T cell receptor beta chains sequenced from a single sample in a study of T cell repertoires in cytomegalovirus infection. Each CDR3 protein gets one entry after TCRdb re-called the reads with MiXCR. In the table there are some 180,000 distinct CDR3 sequences, 7.5% to 10% of which are singletons. The material sequenced was PBMCs. The receptors stem from a human donor in good health (CMV status not recorded). Some clones in this sample may be carry-over from other donors' samples.

There are many counts of this clonotype. The chain carries TRBV28 and TRBJ1-6; 7 bases align to TRBD1. Losses at the gene ends were 3 bases for V and 4 bases for J; bases not matched to a gene: 3. Germline-derived CDR1 and CDR2 are MDHEN and SYDVKM. The CDR3 spans 15 residues. This CDR3 reads CASSFGGQYNSPLHF. For the CDR3, the DNA is TGTGCCAGCAGTTTCGGGGGACAGTATAATTCACCCCTCCACTTT.

This clonotype came up many times. The J gene is TRBJ2-3, the V gene TRBV7-2; D not certain. Germline V gene sequence: CDR1 SGHTA, CDR2 FQGNSA. V was cut by 7 bases and J by 5 bases, with 13 bases left in between. The CDR3 has 13 residues. The CDR3 region has the DNA TGTGCCAGCACGCTTACATTGAAAGATACGCAGTATTTT. The encoded protein is CASTLTLKDTQYF.

This clonotype was picked up a small number of times. The chain employs TRBV29-1 and TRBJ1-1, with TRBD1 as a possible D gene (5 bases). V was trimmed by 6 bases and J by 1 base, leaving 9 bases between them. The CDR3 consists of 12 residues. In germline, CDR1 is SQVTM, CDR2 ANQGSEA. The CDR3 reads CSVQVANTEAFF. The CDR3, as DNA: TGCAGCGTACAGGTAGCGAACACTGAAGCTTTCTTT.